The T cell receptor (beta chain) described here comes from a study of T cell responses to AZD1222 COVID-19 vaccine. Looking at the study overall: Pooled in the analysis were second doses at about 4 or about 12 weeks.

V shed 0 bases and J 6 bases; nucleotides not matched to a gene: 6. The CDR3 consists of 16 residues. Per germline, CDR1 SGHRS and CDR2 YFSETQ. Study results and limitations: White British people made up most donors, females outnumbered males, and clonal diversity was possibly underestimated.

With respect to this clone: What it binds is unknown.

Profiled with immunoSEQ multiplex PCR; TCRdb holds only in-frame clones, not every one. Of approximately 100,000 clones in the sample, 91% are singletons; the top ten hold about 50%. The chain joins TRBV5-1 to TRBJ2-3; 11 nucleotides line up with TRBD2. The TCR comes from an adult in good health. This specimen consisted of peripheral blood, obtained on day 0 of AZD1222 vaccination. The CDR3 DNA reads as TGCGCCAGCAGCTTGGGCGGACTAGCGGGTAGGGATACGCAGTATTTT. This sequence encodes CASSLGGLAGRDTQYF.